The 17 T cell receptor beta chains reported below all come from one sample, sequenced in a study of cytomegalovirus exposure and HLA in healthy donors (TCRdb year 2017). The library was made by the immunoSEQ multiplex PCR assay. A mixture of 60 forward primers for TCR Vbeta segments and 13 reverse primers for TCR Jbeta segments was used in the multiplex PCR. The immuneACCESS repertoire file appears here via TCRdb, limited to in-frame rearrangements. These files lack a portion of the clones; in checked studies, under half of the deficit traces to unresolved V genes, and the cause of the others is not known. The sample data list over 100,000 clones, and around 77% of these were observed just once. 4.2% of the sample is held by the ten biggest clonotypes. The material sequenced was PBMCs. These receptors were taken from a male donor in good health and CMV-seropositive.

This clone was seen only once. This chain uses TRBV28 with TRBJ2-7, with D possibly being TRBD1 (7 bases). V lost 6 bases to trimming and J lost 7 bases, with 19 bases between them. Germline lookup yields CDR1 MDHEN and CDR2 SYDVKM. The CDR3 length is 14 residues. CDR3 DNA: TGTGCCAGCAGCCCAGGGGGGAGTGAAATAGAGCAGTACTTC. It encodes CASSPGGSEIEQYF.

This clone has more than one count but fewer than ten. The genes are TRBV25-1 and TRBJ2-5, with 9 bases aligning to TRBD2. Germline trimming cut 5 bases from V and 7 bases from J; bases unmatched to any gene: 11. This CDR3 spans 15 amino acids. Germline V gene data show CDR1 as MGHDK and CDR2 as SYGVNS. In DNA form, the CDR3 reads TGTGCCAGCAGTCTTGTGACTAGCGGTGTAGGGACCCAGTACTTC. As protein: CASSLVTSGVGTQYF.

CDR3 in DNA: TGCAGTGCCAGGGTTGACTATGGCTACACCTTC. This codes for CSARVDYGYTF. The genes are TRBV20-1 and TRBJ1-2, with a possible D match to TRBD1 (5 bases). The V and J ends lost 6 bases and 3 bases respectively, with 8 bases between them. CDR3 length: 11 amino acids. Germline CDR1 reads DFQATT; CDR2 reads SNEGSKA (reference sequence).

The J gene is TRBJ2-1, the V gene TRBV5-4; the match to TRBD2 covers 9 bases. J was trimmed by 4 bases and V by 4 bases; bases with no gene match: 9. Germline V gene sequence: CDR1 SGHNT, CDR2 YYREEE (reference sequence). The length of the CDR3 is 16 residues. CDR3 in DNA: TGTGCCAGCAGCCCCAGTTTAGCGGGGGAATACAATGAGCAGTTCTTC. Residues: CASSPSLAGEYNEQFF.

This clone has more than one count but fewer than ten. The V and J genes are TRBV28 and TRBJ1-2; D gene unclear. Trimming left V 3 bases short and J 0 bases short, with 5 bases between. The CDR3 totals 13 residues. Looked up from germline, CDR1 is MDHEN and CDR2 is SYDVKM. The CDR3 DNA reads TGTGCCAGCAGTTTGCGAACTAACTATGGCTACACCTTC. Its translation is CASSLRTNYGYTF.

The genes are TRBV18 and TRBJ1-3; possible D gene TRBD1, 5 bases. Germline CDR1 is KGHSH and CDR2 is LQKENI. This CDR3 has 16 amino acids. V lost 1 base and J lost 0, with 10 bases in between. In DNA form, the CDR3 reads TGTGCCAGCTCACCACGGGGCAGCCTCTCTGGAAACACCATATATTTT. Amino acids: CASSPRGSLSGNTIYF.

V is TRBV6-5 and J is TRBJ1-5, with D possibly being TRBD1 (5 bases). This CDR3 spans 15 amino acids. Trimming stripped 2 bases from V and 5 bases from J, with 13 bases between. Germline-derived CDR1 and CDR2 are MNHEY and SVGAGI. CDR3 sequence reads: CASSYHQGKDQPQHF. CDR3 DNA: TGTGCCAGCAGTTACCATCAGGGTAAAGATCAGCCCCAGCATTTT.

This clone has just a few counts. The genes are TRBV5-6 and TRBJ2-7; D is perhaps TRBD2 (5 bases). This CDR3 spans 15 amino acids. The germline V gene encodes CDR1 SGHDT and CDR2 YYEEEE. V shed 4 bases and J shed 0 bases, with 14 bases lying between them. As DNA, the CDR3 is TGTGCCAGCAGCCCCTTGCTCGGGGTCTCCTACGAGCAGTACTTC. The encoded protein is CASSPLLGVSYEQYF.

There are a few counts of this clone. The CDR3 DNA reads TGTGCCACCATGACAGGGGGACAGGGCACTGAAGCTTTCTTT. Translating gives CATMTGGQGTEAFF. V usage is TRBV10-3 and J usage is TRBJ1-1; 9 bases match TRBD1. The CDR3 extends over 14 amino acids. The V gene's germline CDR1 is ENHRY and CDR2 SYGVKD. Trimming at V came to 10 bases and at J to 4 bases, leaving 10 bases not matched to a gene.

This chain links TRBV5-8 with TRBJ1-6; D gene uncertain. V was pared by 5 bases and J by 13 bases, with 7 bases between. The CDR3 totals 10 residues. The germline gives CDR1 SGHTS, CDR2 YDEGEE. CDR3 nucleotide sequence: TGTGCCAGCAGTCCCGGGCCCCTCCACTTT. Amino acids: CASSPGPLHF.

This chain joins TRBV11-1 and TRBJ2-5; 10 bases fit TRBD1. Per germline, CDR1 SGHAT and CDR2 FQDESV (reference sequence). Trimming at V came to 2 bases and at J to 3 bases, leaving 6 bases not matched to a gene. There are 16 residues in the CDR3. The CDR3 DNA is TGTGCCAGCAGCTTAAGATCCGGGACAGGGGAAGAGACCCAGTACTTC. This sequence encodes CASSLRSGTGEETQYF.

This clone has more than one count but fewer than ten. This rearrangement joins TRBV18 to TRBJ1-5; 9 positions agree with TRBD1. Germline assignment: CDR1 KGHSH and CDR2 LQKENI. This CDR3 comprises 15 residues. Trimming took 2 bases from V and 5 from J; bases not matched to a gene: 4. The CDR3 region has the DNA TGTGCCAGCTCACCAGCGACAGGGGGAGATCAGCCCCAGCATTTT. Amino acid sequence: CASSPATGGDQPQHF.

V and J are TRBV10-3 and TRBJ2-7; 11 bases are shared with TRBD1. Per germline, CDR1 ENHRY and CDR2 SYGVKD. V lost 0 bases to trimming and J lost 5 bases; unmatched junction nucleotides: 3. The CDR3 consists of 15 residues. CDR3 amino acids: CAISESRTGGNEQYF. The DNA of the CDR3 is TGTGCCATCAGTGAGTCGCGGACAGGGGGCAACGAGCAGTACTTC.

The chain carries TRBV5-6 and TRBJ2-2; 7 bases agree with TRBD2. The CDR3 has 17 amino acids. Germline lookup yields CDR1 SGHDT and CDR2 YYEEEE. Unmatched junction bases numbered 14, after V lost 4 bases and J lost 5 bases. CDR3 loop: CASSPNPGLAVTGELFF. CDR3 nucleotides: TGTGCCAGCAGCCCGAATCCCGGCCTAGCGGTGACCGGGGAGCTGTTTTTT.

This sequence joins TRBV13 and TRBJ2-7, with D possibly matching TRBD2 (7 bases). CDR1 PRHDT and CDR2 FYEKMQ come from the germline V gene (reference sequence). The CDR3 totals 15 residues. Deletions cut 3 bases from V and 2 bases from J, with 14 bases between. As DNA, the CDR3 is TGTGCCAGCAGCTTCCCGGGGGGACAAACCTACGAGCAGTACTTC. Translation gives CASSFPGGQTYEQYF.

V is TRBV5-6 and J is TRBJ2-7, with D possibly TRBD1 on 5 matching bases. Germline V lookup: CDR1 SGHDT, CDR2 YYEEEE. V lost 0 bases and J 2 bases, leaving 15 bases between the germline ends. This CDR3 contains 16 residues. CDR3 sequence reads: CASSLVGTGRTYEQYF. DNA of the CDR3: TGTGCCAGCAGCTTGGTCGGTACAGGCCGAACCTACGAGCAGTACTTC.

The CDR3 protein is CASSRLSLRGHRTDTQYF. CDR3 DNA sequence: TGTGCCAGCAGTCGATTATCCCTCAGGGGGCACCGCACAGATACGCAGTATTTT. The V and J genes are TRBV7-9 and TRBJ2-3; 8 nucleotides align to TRBD1. Germline CDR1 SEHNR, CDR2 FQNEAQ (reference sequence). J gave up 1 base and V 6 bases, and 15 bases lay outside the gene matches. There are 18 residues in the CDR3. The complete variable domain, with remaining parts taken from reference TRBV7-9 and TRBJ2-3, reads DTGVSQNPRHKITKRGQNVTFRCDPISEHNRLYWYRQTLGQGPEFLTYFQNEAQLEKSRLLSDRFSAERPKGSFSTLEIQRTEQGDSAMYLCASSRLSLRGHRTDTQYFGPGTRLTVL.